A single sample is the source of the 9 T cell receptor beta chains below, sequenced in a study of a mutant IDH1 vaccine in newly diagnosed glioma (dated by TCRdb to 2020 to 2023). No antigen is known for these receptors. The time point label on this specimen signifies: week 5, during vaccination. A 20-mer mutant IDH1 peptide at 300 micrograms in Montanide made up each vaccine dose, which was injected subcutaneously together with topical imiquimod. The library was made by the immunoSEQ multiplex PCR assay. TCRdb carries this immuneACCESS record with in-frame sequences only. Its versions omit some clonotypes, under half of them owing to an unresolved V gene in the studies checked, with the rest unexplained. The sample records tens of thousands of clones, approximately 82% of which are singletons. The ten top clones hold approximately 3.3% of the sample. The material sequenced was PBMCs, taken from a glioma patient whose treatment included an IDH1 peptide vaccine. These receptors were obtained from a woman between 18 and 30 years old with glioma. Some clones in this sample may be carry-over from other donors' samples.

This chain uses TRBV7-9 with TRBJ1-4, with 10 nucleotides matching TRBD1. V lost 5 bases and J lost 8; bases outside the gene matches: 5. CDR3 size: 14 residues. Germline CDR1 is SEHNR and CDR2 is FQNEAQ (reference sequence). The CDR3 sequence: CASSQDRGLEKLFF. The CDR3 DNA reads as TGTGCCAGCAGCCAGGACAGGGGGTTAGAAAAACTGTTTTTT.

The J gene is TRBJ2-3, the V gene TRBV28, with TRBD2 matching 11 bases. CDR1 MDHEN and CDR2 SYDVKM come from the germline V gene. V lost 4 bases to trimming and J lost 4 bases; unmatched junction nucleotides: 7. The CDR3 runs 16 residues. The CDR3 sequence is CASSSPLAGAADTQYF. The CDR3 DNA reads TGTGCCAGCAGTTCGCCACTAGCGGGAGCCGCAGATACGCAGTATTTT.

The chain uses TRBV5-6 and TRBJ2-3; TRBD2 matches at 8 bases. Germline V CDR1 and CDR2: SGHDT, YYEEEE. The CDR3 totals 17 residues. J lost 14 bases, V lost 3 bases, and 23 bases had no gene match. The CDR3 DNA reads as TGTGCCAGCAGCTCTTGGGGTAGAGCGGGGGCCTACTTGGGAGCGTATTTT. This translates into CASSSWGRAGAYLGAYF.

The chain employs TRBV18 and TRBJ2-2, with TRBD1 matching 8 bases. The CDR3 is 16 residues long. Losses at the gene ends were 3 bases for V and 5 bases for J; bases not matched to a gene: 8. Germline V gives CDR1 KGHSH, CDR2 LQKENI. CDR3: CASSPFGQGGTGELFF. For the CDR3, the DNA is TGTGCCAGCTCACCTTTCGGACAGGGAGGAACCGGGGAGCTGTTTTTT.

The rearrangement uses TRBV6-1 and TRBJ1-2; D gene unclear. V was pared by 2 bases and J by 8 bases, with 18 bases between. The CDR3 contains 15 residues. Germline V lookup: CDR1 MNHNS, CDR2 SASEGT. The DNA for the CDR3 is TGTGCCAGCAGTGAACCTAAGGGCCGACTGGGGGGCTACACCTTC. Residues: CASSEPKGRLGGYTF.

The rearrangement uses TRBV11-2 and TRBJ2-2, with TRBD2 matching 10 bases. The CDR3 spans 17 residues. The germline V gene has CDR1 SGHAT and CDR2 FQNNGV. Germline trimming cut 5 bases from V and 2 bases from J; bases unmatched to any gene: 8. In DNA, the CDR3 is TGTGCCAGCAGCCTCGGGATAGCGGGGGGCAACACCGGGGAGCTGTTTTTT. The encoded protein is CASSLGIAGGNTGELFF.

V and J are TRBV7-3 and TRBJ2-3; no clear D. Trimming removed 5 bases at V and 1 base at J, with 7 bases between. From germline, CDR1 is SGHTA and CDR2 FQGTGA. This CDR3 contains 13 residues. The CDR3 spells CASSRLGTDTQYF. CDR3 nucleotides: TGTGCCAGCAGCCGTTTGGGCACAGATACGCAGTATTTT.

The CDR3 coding sequence is TGTGCCAGCAGCTCTGGGACAGACCCTACTCCTGGCTACACCTTC. Translation gives CASSSGTDPTPGYTF. The rearrangement uses TRBV7-2 and TRBJ1-2; 7 nucleotides line up with TRBD1. The CDR3 has 15 residues. Germline loops: CDR1 SGHTA, CDR2 FQGNSA. After removal of 4 bases from V and 7 bases from J, the junction contained 12 bases not matched to a gene.

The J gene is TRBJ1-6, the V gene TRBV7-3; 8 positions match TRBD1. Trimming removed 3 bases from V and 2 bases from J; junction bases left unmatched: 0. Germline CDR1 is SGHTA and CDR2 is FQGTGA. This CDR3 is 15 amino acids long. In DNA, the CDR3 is TGTGCCAGCAGCTTGGACAGGGCCTATAATTCACCCCTCCACTTT. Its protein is CASSLDRAYNSPLHF.